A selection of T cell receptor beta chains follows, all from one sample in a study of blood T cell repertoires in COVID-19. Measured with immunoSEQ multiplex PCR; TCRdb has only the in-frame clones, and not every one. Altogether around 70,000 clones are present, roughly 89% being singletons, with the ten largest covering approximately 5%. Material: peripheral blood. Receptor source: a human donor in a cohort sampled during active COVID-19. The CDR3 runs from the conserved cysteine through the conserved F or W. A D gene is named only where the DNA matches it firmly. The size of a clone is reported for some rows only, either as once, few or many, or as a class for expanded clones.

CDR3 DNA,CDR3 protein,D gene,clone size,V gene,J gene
TGTGCCAGTAATAAAATAGCGGGGACAACCAATGAGCAGTTCTTC,CASNKIAGTTNEQFF,TRBD2,.,TRBV19,TRBJ2-1
TGTGCCAGCAGCTTAGTTGAGGGAGTAGACACTGAAGCTTTCTTT,CASSLVEGVDTEAFF,.,.,TRBV7-8,TRBJ1-1
TGTGCCAGCAGGTACTTGGGCAGCCAGAATGAGCAGTTCTTC,CASRYLGSQNEQFF,.,.,TRBV27,TRBJ2-1
TGCAGCGTCGAAATCCGGGACAGGGGACCCGAGCAGTACTTC,CSVEIRDRGPEQYF,TRBD1,.,TRBV29-1,TRBJ2-7
TGTGCCAGCAGTCCTTCGGCGGATTATGGCTACACCTTC,CASSPSADYGYTF,.,.,TRBV6-5,TRBJ1-2
TGTGCCATCAGTGACGGTATCGAAGCCGGGGAGCTGTTTTTT,CAISDGIEAGELFF,.,.,TRBV10-3,TRBJ2-2
TGTGCCAGCAGCTTTACTAGCGGGGGAAGGTACGAGCAGTACTTC,CASSFTSGGRYEQYF,TRBD2,once,TRBV7-2,TRBJ2-7
TGTGCCAGCAGTTACAGCCCTAGCGGGGGGAGGAATGAGCAGTTCTTC,CASSYSPSGGRNEQFF,TRBD2,.,TRBV6-2/TRBV6-3,TRBJ2-1
TGTGCCAGCGGAGAAGGGGGGGCAGGAAGATGGCATGAGCAGTTCTTC,CASGEGGAGRWHEQFF,.,.,TRBV27,TRBJ2-1
TGTGCCAGCAGCTTAGGTGTGGGCACTAATGAAAAACTGTTTTTT,CASSLGVGTNEKLFF,.,.,TRBV7-2,TRBJ1-4
TGTGCCAGTAGTAACGACGGGGACTTAACAGATACGCAGTATTTT,CASSNDGDLTDTQYF,.,.,TRBV19,TRBJ2-3
TGTGCCAGCAGCCCGGAGCGGGGACGTGAGCAGTTCTTC,CASSPERGREQFF,TRBD2,.,TRBV3-1/TRBV3-2,TRBJ2-1
TGTGCCAGCTCACCGGCAGGACAAGGAGACACCATATATTTT,CASSPAGQGDTIYF,.,.,TRBV18,TRBJ1-3
TGTGCCAGCAGCCGAAGACTAGCGGGGGGGCCCTCCTACGAGCAGTACTTC,CASSRRLAGGPSYEQYF,TRBD2,few,TRBV6-6,TRBJ2-7
TGTGCCAGCTCACCGGCCACATCCTCTGGAAACACCATATATTTT,CASSPATSSGNTIYF,.,once,TRBV18,TRBJ1-3
TGTGCCAGCAGCTCCCGGGGCTCCTACGAGCAGTACTTC,CASSSRGSYEQYF,.,.,TRBV11-3,TRBJ2-7
TGTGCCAGCAGCCTACAGGGGGAATCCTACAATGAGCAGTTCTTC,CASSLQGESYNEQFF,TRBD1,once,TRBV6-5,TRBJ2-1
TGCGCCAGCAGCCAGGGTCGATCGAGGCAAGAGACCCAGTACTTC,CASSQGRSRQETQYF,.,.,TRBV4-3,TRBJ2-5
TGTGCCAGCAGCTTTCAGGGGGCTGAAGCTTTCTTT,CASSFQGAEAFF,TRBD1,.,TRBV7-2,TRBJ1-1
TGTGCCAGCAGTCAAACGGCCTCGACAGCTTCACCCCTCCACTTT,CASSQTASTASPLHF,.,.,TRBV6-6,TRBJ1-6
TGTGCCAGCAGCTTTACGACAGGGCTGGGCACTGAAGCTTTCTTT,CASSFTTGLGTEAFF,TRBD1,.,TRBV11-2,TRBJ1-1
TGTGCCAGCAGCTCCCGCGGGGAACAAGAATACAATGAGCAGTTCTTC,CASSSRGEQEYNEQFF,.,few,TRBV7-3,TRBJ2-1
TGTGCCAGCAGCTTTCAGCGAGGGACTAATGAAAAACTGTTTTTT,CASSFQRGTNEKLFF,.,.,TRBV5-6,TRBJ1-4
TGTGCCAGCAGCCTATCCCTTACGATAGAGACCCAGTACTTC,CASSLSLTIETQYF,.,.,TRBV5-4,TRBJ2-5
TGTGCCAGTAGTGTGGGCCTTCGGCAGCCCCAGCATTTT,CASSVGLRQPQHF,.,.,TRBV19,TRBJ1-5
TGTGCCAGCAGCTTGGTGACAACCTACGAGCAGTACTTC,CASSLVTTYEQYF,.,.,TRBV7-2,TRBJ2-7
TGTGCCAGCAGCCCCCGACAGCAATCCTACGAGCAGTACTTC,CASSPRQQSYEQYF,.,.,TRBV7-8,TRBJ2-7